The present T cell receptor (beta chain) was sequenced within a study of blood T cell repertoires in COVID-19. Background on the study: Both acute and convalescent COVID-19 samples were obtained from the United States, Italy and Spain. Sources were T cells, B-cell-depleted T cells, or PBMCs; the material itself was cDNA or gDNA.

CDR1 SNHLY and CDR2 FYNNEI come from the germline V gene. The CDR3 is 14 amino acids. V was pared by 0 bases and J by 7 bases, with 7 bases between. In the original workflow: Estimates of nucleated cell counts were drawn from the amplification of reference gene primers. Sequencing was performed with immunoSEQ multiplex PCR; in TCRdb, only in-frame clones are kept and a portion is missing. D and trimming come from the DNA, and the V and J calls and clone size come from that table. The table records about 69,000 clones, approximately 90% of them present only once. Worth noting for this clone: Different DNA sequences within this sample yield the same CDR3.

The source of this sequence is a man younger than 45 with acute or convalescent COVID-19. Specimen: peripheral blood. This chain uses TRBV2 with TRBJ1-6; possible D gene TRBD1, 6 bases. CDR3 coding DNA: TGTGCCAGCAGTGAAGCGAGGGGGAATTCACCCCTCCACTTT. Translated, it gives CASSEARGNSPLHF.